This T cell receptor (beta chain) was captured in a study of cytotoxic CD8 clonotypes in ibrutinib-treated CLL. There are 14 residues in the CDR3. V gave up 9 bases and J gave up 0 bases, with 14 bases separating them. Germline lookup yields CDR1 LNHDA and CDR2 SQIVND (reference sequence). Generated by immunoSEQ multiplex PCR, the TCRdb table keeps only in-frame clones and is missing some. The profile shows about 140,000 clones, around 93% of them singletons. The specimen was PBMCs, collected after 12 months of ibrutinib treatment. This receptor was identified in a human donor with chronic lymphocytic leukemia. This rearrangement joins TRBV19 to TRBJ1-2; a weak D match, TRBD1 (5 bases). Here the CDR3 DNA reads TGTGCCAGCTCTTTTGGGGGAGCTAACTATGGCTACACCTTC. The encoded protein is CASSFGGANYGYTF.